The 15 T cell receptor beta chains reported below all come from one sample, sequenced in a study of cytomegalovirus exposure and HLA in healthy donors. PCR was performed using 60 Vbeta and 13 Jbeta primers. Data came from immunoSEQ multiplex PCR; TCRdb stores just in-frame clones and leaves some out. This sample yields 150,000 to 200,000 clones, of which about 13% are seen a single time; 7.8% belongs to the top ten. The sequencing input was PBMCs. Receptor source: a man aged 45-65 years in good health and CMV-seropositive.

J is TRBJ1-6 and V is TRBV19; the D gene is possibly TRBD1 (6 bases). The V gene lost 3 bases and the J gene lost 5 bases, with 8 bases spanning the gap. The CDR3 sequence is 14 residues long. CDR1 LNHDA and CDR2 SQIVND come from the germline V gene (reference sequence). The CDR3 reads CASSIRGDNSPLHF. CDR3 sequence (DNA): TGTGCCAGTAGTATCAGGGGCGATAATTCACCCCTCCACTTT.

The V and J genes are TRBV5-1 and TRBJ2-6, with D perhaps TRBD1 (6 bases). The CDR3 loop spans 15 amino acids. The germline CDR1 and CDR2 sequences are SGHRS and YFSETQ. Trimming shortened V by 5 bases and J by 0 bases, and 9 bases separated the two germline ends. DNA for the CDR3: TGCGCCAGCAGTTCAGGGGACTCTGGGGCCAACGTCCTGACTTTC. Translating it yields CASSSGDSGANVLTF.

The CDR3 spells CASSLRQGEQYF. CDR3 DNA: TGTGCCAGCAGCTTAAGGCAGGGAGAGCAGTACTTC. The chain joins TRBV7-3 to TRBJ2-7, with D maybe TRBD1 (5 bases). This CDR3 region has 12 residues. The V end lost 1 base, the J end lost 7 bases, and 8 bases lay between the germline ends. Germline-derived CDR1 and CDR2 are SGHTA and FQGTGA.

A few counts support this clone. The chain joins TRBV11-2 to TRBJ2-5, with 11 bases fitting TRBD2. The CDR3 has 16 amino acids. Germline V gene lookup returns CDR1 SGHAT and CDR2 FQNNGV. Trimming at V came to 6 bases and at J to 1 base, leaving 7 bases not matched to a gene. The CDR3: CASSSGLAVFQETQYF. The CDR3 coding sequence is TGTGCCAGCAGTTCGGGACTAGCGGTATTCCAAGAGACCCAGTACTTC.

The V gene is TRBV5-5, the J gene TRBJ2-7; a weak D match, TRBD2 (5 bases). From germline, CDR1 is SGHKS and CDR2 YYEKEE (reference sequence). The CDR3 length is 13 residues. V dropped 4 bases and J dropped 0 bases, with 8 bases sitting between them. CDR3 DNA sequence: TGTGCCAGCAGCCCGGGGAGCTCCTACGAGCAGTACTTC. Its translation is CASSPGSSYEQYF.

This chain connects TRBV5-6 to TRBJ2-7, with 12 bases identical to TRBD1. The CDR3 extends over 16 amino acids. Germline lookup yields CDR1 SGHDT and CDR2 YYEEEE. V shed 2 bases and J 4 bases; nucleotides not matched to a gene: 7. The CDR3 coding sequence is TGTGCCAGCAGCTTTGAGGGACAGGGGGCCTTATACGAGCAGTACTTC. As protein: CASSFEGQGALYEQYF.

This clone has only a few counts. V gene TRBV10-3 combines with J gene TRBJ1-6, with 8 bases that match TRBD1. Germline trimming cut 3 bases from V and 5 bases from J; bases unmatched to any gene: 3. Germline lookup yields CDR1 ENHRY and CDR2 SYGVKD. The CDR3 is 15 amino acids. The CDR3 region is CAISEGDRNNSPLHF. CDR3 nucleotides: TGTGCCATCAGTGAAGGGGACAGGAATAATTCACCCCTCCACTTT.

As for this clone: The same CDR3 is also encoded by other DNA sequences in this sample. This chain joins TRBV9 and TRBJ1-6; D unclear. CDR3 size: 13 residues. Germline-derived CDR1 and CDR2 are SGDLS and YYNGEE. V was shortened by 0 bases and J by 7 bases, with 5 bases between the two germline ends. CDR3 amino acids: CASSVVLNSPLHF. The CDR3 DNA follows: TGTGCCAGCAGCGTAGTCCTCAATTCACCCCTCCACTTT.

The chain joins TRBV6-6 to TRBJ2-7, with D possibly TRBD1 on 6 matching bases. The V and J ends lost 10 bases and 5 bases respectively, with 24 bases between them. Per germline, CDR1 MNHNY and CDR2 SVGAGI (reference sequence). CDR3 length: 15 amino acids. The CDR3 spells CATSTRGKGVHEQYF. CDR3 nucleotide sequence: TGTGCCACCTCCACAAGGGGGAAAGGCGTCCACGAGCAGTACTTC.

This clone showed up just a few times. V and J are TRBV5-1 and TRBJ1-3; no clear D gene. The CDR3 covers 16 residues. The germline gives CDR1 SGHRS, CDR2 YFSETQ. Trimming removed 1 base from V and 0 bases from J, with 11 bases in between. The CDR3 spells CASSLNSLTSGNTIYF. CDR3 nucleotides: TGCGCCAGCAGCTTGAACAGTCTAACCTCTGGAAACACCATATATTTT.

This sequence joins TRBV4-3 and TRBJ2-7; 7 positions match TRBD1. The trim removed 4 bases at V and 11 bases at J, leaving 8 bases unmatched. CDR3 length: 12 amino acids. Germline assignment: CDR1 LGHNA and CDR2 YSLEER. DNA for the CDR3: TGCGCCAGCAGCCGCCCTCCGGGACAGAAGTACGTC. Residues: CASSRPPGQKYV.

The chain couples TRBV5-6 to TRBJ1-2; 7 bases line up with TRBD1. CDR1 and CDR2 from the germline V gene are SGHDT and YYEEEE. This CDR3 contains 13 residues. V trimming: 1 base; J trimming: 5 bases; junction bases outside the gene matches: 2. In DNA form, the CDR3 reads TGTGCCAGCAGCTTGACACAGGGGTATGGCTACACCTTC. Translated, it gives CASSLTQGYGYTF.

On this clone: The junction and the germline gene differ at one end; a read error may be behind it. The identical CDR3 is also encoded by other nucleotide sequences in the sample. The gene calls are TRBV7-9 and TRBJ2-7; 10 bases match TRBD1. CDR3 size: 15 residues. Germline lookup yields CDR1 SEHNR and CDR2 FQNEAQ (reference sequence). The CDR3 DNA is TGTGCCAGCAGCCTCCGGGACAGGGGAAAATACGAGCAGTACTTT. Its translation: CASSLRDRGKYEQYF.

The chain recombines TRBV7-2 with TRBJ1-5; tentatively, D is TRBD1 (6 bases). Germline V gives CDR1 SGHTA, CDR2 FQGNSA. V lost 6 bases and J 0 bases, leaving 12 bases between the germline ends. The CDR3 is made up of 15 amino acids. Here the CDR3 reads CASRKGGASNQPQHF. The CDR3 bases are TGTGCCAGCAGGAAAGGGGGGGCTAGCAATCAGCCCCAGCATTTT.

Points on this clone: Other DNA sequences of this sample code for an identical CDR3. The V and J genes are TRBV5-1 and TRBJ2-5; D may be TRBD1 (6 bases). The V end was cut by 2 bases, the J end by 4 bases, with 9 bases between. The CDR3 is 13 residues long. From germline, CDR1 is SGHRS and CDR2 YFSETQ. The CDR3, as DNA: TGCGCCAGCAGCTTACAGGGAAGAGAGACCCAGTACTTC. Translation gives CASSLQGRETQYF.